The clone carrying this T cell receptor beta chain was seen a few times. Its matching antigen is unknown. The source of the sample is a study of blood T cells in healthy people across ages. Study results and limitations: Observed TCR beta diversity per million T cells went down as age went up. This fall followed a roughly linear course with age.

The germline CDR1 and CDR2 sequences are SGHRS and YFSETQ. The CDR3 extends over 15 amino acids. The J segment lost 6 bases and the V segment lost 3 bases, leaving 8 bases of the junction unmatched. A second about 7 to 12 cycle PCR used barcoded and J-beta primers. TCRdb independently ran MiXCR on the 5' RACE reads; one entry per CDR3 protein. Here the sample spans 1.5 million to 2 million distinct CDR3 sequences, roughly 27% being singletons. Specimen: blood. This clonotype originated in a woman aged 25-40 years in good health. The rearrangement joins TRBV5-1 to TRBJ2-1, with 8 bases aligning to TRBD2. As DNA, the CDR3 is TGCGCCAGCAGCTCGGGACTAGTGGGAAGCAATGAGCAGTTCTTC. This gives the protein CASSSGLVGSNEQFF.